What follows are 25 T cell receptor beta chains derived from one specimen sequenced in a study of OX40 agonist ivuxolimab in advanced cancers. Repertoires were generated with immunoSEQ multiplex PCR, while TCRdb's copy carries only in-frame clones and drops some. The data hold about 97,000 clones, with approximately 87% observed a single time. This specimen was CD4+ or CD8+ T cells sorted from blood, taken in a trial of the OX40 agonist ivuxolimab. These receptors originate from an adult with an advanced solid tumor such as melanoma, head and neck, liver or kidney cancer.

The rearrangement links TRBV19 to TRBJ1-1; D gene ambiguous. Germline loops: CDR1 LNHDA, CDR2 SQIVND (reference sequence). The CDR3 consists of 11 residues. Trimming removed 6 bases from V and 4 bases from J, with 6 bases in between. The CDR3, as DNA: TGTGCCAGTAGCCTAGCCACTGAAGCTTTCTTT. Encoded protein: CASSLATEAFF.

This chain connects TRBV7-8 to TRBJ2-2; no reliable D call. The V end was cut by 4 bases, the J end by 3 bases, with 9 bases between. The CDR3 totals 14 residues. Germline loops: CDR1 SGHVS, CDR2 FQNEAQ. The CDR3 is CASSSYGYTGELFF. The CDR3 DNA reads TGTGCCAGCAGCTCGTACGGTTACACCGGGGAGCTGTTTTTT.

The CDR3 bases are TGTGCCATCAGTGAAAGAGATACGCAGTATTTT. It specifies CAISERDTQYF. This rearrangement joins TRBV10-3 to TRBJ2-3; D is unresolved. The CDR3 contains 11 residues. From germline, CDR1 is ENHRY and CDR2 SYGVKD. The ends were cut back, 3 bases at V and 5 bases at J, with 3 bases in the middle.

This clone was detected once. The chain carries TRBV5-4 and TRBJ2-7; 7 bases line up with TRBD2. Germline CDR1 and CDR2: SGHNT and YYREEE (reference sequence). The V segment lost 0 bases and the J segment 5 bases; nucleotides outside the gene matches: 5. The CDR3 contains 14 residues. The CDR3 spells CASSLGTRQNEQYF. The CDR3 bases are TGTGCCAGCAGCTTGGGGACTAGACAAAACGAGCAGTACTTC. Full variable domain (rest looked up from reference TRBV5-4 and TRBJ2-7): ETGVTQSPTHLIKTRGQQVTLRCSSQSGHNTVSWYQQALGQGPQFIFQYYREEENGRGNFPPRFSGLQFPNYSSELNVNALELDDSALYLCASSLGTRQNEQYFGPGTRLTVT.

The chain recombines TRBV7-2 with TRBJ2-2, with D hard to call. Germline lookup yields CDR1 SGHTA and CDR2 FQGNSA. The CDR3 spans 15 residues. The V and J ends lost 3 bases and 1 base respectively, with 9 bases between them. The CDR3 region is CASSFGLVNTGELFF. The CDR3 region has the DNA TGTGCCAGCAGCTTTGGCCTAGTGAACACCGGGGAGCTGTTTTTT.

This clone was found once. This sequence joins TRBV5-4 and TRBJ2-3, with TRBD2 matching 9 bases. The germline V gene has CDR1 SGHNT and CDR2 YYREEE (reference sequence). J lost 0 bases, V lost 0 bases, and 5 bases had no gene match. This CDR3 has 17 amino acids. The CDR3 is CASSLDLAGASTDTQYF. The CDR3 DNA reads TGTGCCAGCAGCTTGGACTTAGCGGGAGCAAGCACAGATACGCAGTATTTT.

V gene TRBV15 combines with J gene TRBJ2-7, with D perhaps matching TRBD1 (5 bases). The V end was cut by 2 bases, the J end by 3 bases, with 11 bases between. Germline assignment: CDR1 LNHNV and CDR2 YYDKDF (reference sequence). CDR3 length: 14 residues. The CDR3 spells CATSRPQVDYEQYF. CDR3 bases: TGTGCCACCAGCAGACCACAGGTTGACTACGAGCAGTACTTC.

The J gene is TRBJ2-6, the V gene TRBV30; 9 bases map to TRBD1. V dropped 2 bases and J dropped 0; count of bases not matched to a gene: 5. This CDR3 has 17 residues. Per germline, CDR1 GTSNPN and CDR2 SVGIG (reference sequence). This chain's CDR3 is CAWSTGQGTSGANVLTF. The CDR3 nucleotides are TGTGCCTGGAGTACCGGACAGGGGACCTCTGGGGCCAACGTCCTGACTTTC.

The chain uses TRBV21-1 and TRBJ1-5. TRBV21-1 is given as a pseudogene. The CDR3 extends over 15 amino acids. CDR3 sequence (DNA): TGTGCCAGCAGGCTTTTGCGGAGGAGAGGTCAGCCCCAGCATTTT. The encoded protein is CASRLLRRRGQPQHF.

This clone occurred a few times. The rearrangement uses TRBV7-9 and TRBJ1-2; TRBD1 matches at 10 bases. V dropped 3 bases and J dropped 4; count of bases not matched to a gene: 2. This CDR3 has 14 residues. From germline, CDR1 is SEHNR and CDR2 FQNEAQ (reference sequence). The CDR3 DNA reads as TGTGCCAGCAGCTTGGGACAGGGGACCTATGGCTACACCTTC. Its translation: CASSLGQGTYGYTF.

J is TRBJ1-2 and V is TRBV2, with 7 bases fitting TRBD1. There are 14 residues in the CDR3. V shed 6 bases, J shed 4 bases, and the junction held 8 bases outside the gene matches. Germline CDR1 and CDR2: SNHLY and FYNNEI. DNA for the CDR3: TGTGCCAGCAGCGTGACAGGGATCCCCTATGGCTACACCTTC. Its protein is CASSVTGIPYGYTF.

The chain employs TRBV21-1 and TRBJ2-1. TRBV21-1 is described as a pseudogene. The CDR3 spans 12 residues. The CDR3 coding sequence is TGTGCCAGCAGCCGATCCGTAAATGAGCAGTTCTTC. Its protein product is CASSRSVNEQFF.

This clone has only a few counts. The chain is built from TRBV11-2 and TRBJ1-4; 7 bases align to TRBD1. This CDR3 has 14 amino acids. Looked up from germline, CDR1 is SGHAT and CDR2 is FQNNGV. V gave up 3 bases and J gave up 7 bases; unmatched junction bases: 5. The CDR3 spells CASSFNRGSEKLFF. The DNA for the CDR3 is TGTGCCAGCAGCTTCAACAGGGGAAGTGAAAAACTGTTTTTT. Full variable domain (outside the CDR3, taken from reference TRBV11-2 and TRBJ1-4): EAGVAQSPRYKIIEKRQSVAFWCNPISGHATLYWYQQILGQGPKLLIQFQNNGVVDDSQLPKDRFSAERLKGVDSTLKIQPAKLEDSAVYLCASSFNRGSEKLFFGSGTQLSVL.

This chain joins TRBV19 and TRBJ2-2; D might be TRBD1 (5 bases). CDR3 size: 13 residues. Trimming left V 2 bases short and J 5 bases short, with 6 bases between. The germline CDR1 and CDR2 sequences are LNHDA and SQIVND (reference sequence). CDR3 loop: CASSIRGTGELFF. Here the CDR3 DNA reads TGTGCCAGTAGTATAAGGGGTACCGGGGAGCTGTTTTTT.

The chain recombines TRBV6-6 with TRBJ1-6; 10 positions match TRBD1. Germline trimming cut 5 bases from V and 8 bases from J; bases unmatched to any gene: 6. Germline V gene sequence: CDR1 MNHNY, CDR2 SVGAGI (reference sequence). The CDR3 is 15 residues long. The CDR3 nucleotides read TGTGCCAGCAGTCGGGGACAGGGGTATGATTCACCCCTCCACTTT. Its protein is CASSRGQGYDSPLHF.

V usage is TRBV4-1 and J usage is TRBJ2-3; D is ambiguous. The V end was cut by 4 bases, the J end by 3 bases, with 17 bases between. From germline, CDR1 is MGHRA and CDR2 YSYEKL. The CDR3 has 16 residues. The CDR3 spells CASSPVGFGTTDTQYF. The CDR3 nucleotides are TGCGCCAGCAGCCCCGTGGGATTCGGCACAACAGATACGCAGTATTTT.

This rearrangement joins TRBV19 to TRBJ1-2; D call uncertain. CDR1 is LNHDA and CDR2 is SQIVND in the germline V gene (reference sequence). The CDR3 loop spans 15 amino acids. V dropped 3 bases and J dropped 3 bases, with 14 bases sitting between them. Here the CDR3 DNA reads TGTGCCAGTAGTATTCAAGACCTAAAATACTATGGCTACACCTTC. This gives the protein CASSIQDLKYYGYTF.

This clone appeared a few times. The chain couples TRBV11-2 to TRBJ2-7; D perhaps matches TRBD2 (5 bases). This CDR3 has 15 residues. Germline-derived CDR1 and CDR2 are SGHAT and FQNNGV. V was pared by 1 base and J by 1 base, with 11 bases between. The CDR3 coding sequence is TGTGCCAGCAGCTTAGGGGCTAGCAATTCCTACGAGCAGTACTTC. Translated, it gives CASSLGASNSYEQYF.

In this sample, this clone turned up once. V usage is TRBV13 and J usage is TRBJ2-5, with D possibly matching TRBD2 (7 bases). Germline lookup yields CDR1 PRHDT and CDR2 FYEKMQ (reference sequence). The V and J ends lost 5 bases and 5 bases respectively, with 12 bases between them. CDR3 length: 13 amino acids. The CDR3 loop reads CASSPRGAETQYF. In nucleotides, the CDR3 is TGTGCCAGCAGCCCCCGGGGGGCCGAGACCCAGTACTTC.

J is TRBJ2-1 and V is TRBV6-4; 9 nucleotides agree with TRBD1. There are 15 residues in the CDR3. The germline CDR1 and CDR2 sequences are MRHNA and SNTAGT. Trimming at V came to 6 bases and at J to 6 bases, leaving 9 bases not matched to a gene. As DNA, the CDR3 is TGTGCCAGCAGCCCCCGGGGACAGGGAACCAATGAGCAGTTCTTC. It encodes CASSPRGQGTNEQFF.

The chain carries TRBV14 and TRBJ2-7; TRBD1 is a possible D gene (6 bases). Germline CDR1 is SGHDN and CDR2 is FVKESK. Trimming stripped 2 bases from V and 9 bases from J, with 14 bases between. There are 13 residues in the CDR3. CDR3 coding DNA: TGTGCCAGCAGCCAAACAAACAGGGCGGCGCAGTACTTC. Translating it yields CASSQTNRAAQYF.

The chain is built from TRBV29-1 and TRBJ1-5; 7 bases fit TRBD1. Trimming removed 4 bases from V and 6 bases from J; junction bases left unmatched: 6. The germline V gene has CDR1 SQVTM and CDR2 ANQGSEA. CDR3 length: 13 residues. The CDR3 DNA is TGCAGCGTTGGACAGGGTTCCACTCAGCCCCAGCATTTT. It is translated as CSVGQGSTQPQHF. The whole variable domain, filled in from reference TRBV29-1 and TRBJ1-5, reads SAVISQKPSRDICQRGTSLTIQCQVDSQVTMMFWYRQQPGQSLTLIATANQGSEATYESGFVIDKFPISRPNLTFSTLTVSNMSPEDSSIYLCSVGQGSTQPQHFGDGTRLSIL.

This chain links TRBV5-1 with TRBJ2-1; D might be TRBD2 (5 bases). V was cut by 4 bases and J by 14 bases, with 19 bases left in between. CDR3 length: 13 residues. Germline CDR1 SGHRS, CDR2 YFSETQ. This CDR3 is CASSSLPGNWKFF. The CDR3 DNA follows: TGCGCCAGCAGCAGCCTTCCGGGAAATTGGAAGTTCTTC.

V usage is TRBV4-1 and J usage is TRBJ2-1, with D possibly matching TRBD1 (6 bases). This CDR3 is built from 14 residues. Germline V CDR1 and CDR2: MGHRA, YSYEKL. The V and J ends lost 6 bases and 5 bases respectively, with 14 bases between them. The CDR3 region is CASSSTGHDNEQFF. For the CDR3, the DNA is TGCGCCAGCAGTTCTACGGGACACGACAATGAGCAGTTCTTC.

The chain combines TRBV30 with TRBJ2-5; no reliable D call. Germline V gene sequence: CDR1 GTSNPN, CDR2 SVGIG (reference sequence). The CDR3 length is 17 residues. V was cut by 0 bases and J by 4 bases, with 21 bases left in between. CDR3 in amino acids: CAWSVLPTSLPAETQYF. The DNA of the CDR3 is TGTGCCTGGAGTGTACTCCCGACCTCCTTGCCGGCAGAGACCCAGTACTTC.